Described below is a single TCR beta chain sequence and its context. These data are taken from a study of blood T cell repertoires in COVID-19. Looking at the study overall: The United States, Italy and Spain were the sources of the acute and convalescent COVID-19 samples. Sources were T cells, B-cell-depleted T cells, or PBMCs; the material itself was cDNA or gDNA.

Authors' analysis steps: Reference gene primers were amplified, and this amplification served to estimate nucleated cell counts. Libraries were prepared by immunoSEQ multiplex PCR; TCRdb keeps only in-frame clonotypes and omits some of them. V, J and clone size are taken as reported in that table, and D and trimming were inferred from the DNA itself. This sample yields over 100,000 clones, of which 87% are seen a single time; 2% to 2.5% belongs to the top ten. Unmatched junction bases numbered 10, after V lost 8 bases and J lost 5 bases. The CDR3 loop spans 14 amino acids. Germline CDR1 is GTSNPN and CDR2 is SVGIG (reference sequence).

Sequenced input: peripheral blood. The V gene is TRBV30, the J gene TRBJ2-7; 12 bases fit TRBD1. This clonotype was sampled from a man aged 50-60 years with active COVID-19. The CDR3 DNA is TGTGCCACCTCCACGGGACAGGGGGCCGACGAGCAGTACTTC. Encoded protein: CATSTGQGADEQYF.